The rows below give T cell receptor beta chains drawn from one sample of a study of somatic mutations in cytotoxic T cells in rheumatoid arthritis. TCRdb keeps only in-frame clones here, not all; method: immunoSEQ multiplex PCR. This table has 11,000 or so clones, approximately 73% appearing once. The sequenced material came from CD8+ T cells sorted from blood. These receptors were obtained from a woman aged 40 to 50 in good health. CDR3s leave out the opening cysteine and the closing phenylalanine or tryptophan.

>TRBV28|TRBJ1-2
ASCSLRQFDYGYT
>TRBV15|TRBJ1-4
ATSLDEKLF
>TRBV5-1|TRBJ2-1
ASSLGQSYYNEQF
>TRBV10-2|TRBJ2-1
ASGGVSGGNNEQF
>TRBV5-1|TRBJ1-1
ASNSSMSGANTEAF
>TRBV4-1|TRBJ2-3
ASSRGTVGTDTQY
>TRBV28|TRBJ2-3
ASSWTSGGLDTQY
>TRBV4-1|TRBJ2-3
ASSRIVPELAGGPGTDTQY
>TRBV19|TRBJ1-4
ASSPYYRGPGEKLF
>TRBV5-1|TRBJ1-1
ASENGQGMNTEAF
>TRBV28|TRBJ1-5
ASGGLGNNQPQH
>TRBV29-1|TRBJ2-7
SVELGGTGGSYEQY
>TRBV15|TRBJ1-1
ATSREKPTWQGHSMSEAF
>TRBV6-1|TRBJ2-3
ASSEIPGLAADTQY
>TRBV5-1|TRBJ1-1
ASSLGTGGSGTEAF
>TRBV25-1|TRBJ2-3
ASGTSGSGTDTQY
>TRBV5-4|TRBJ1-2
ASSFVQGNAYGYT
>TRBV6-1|TRBJ1-3
ASSVEATDGNTIY
>TRBV5-4|TRBJ2-7
ASSLGRTSYEQY
>TRBV20-1|TRBJ1-2
SARLDYGYT
>TRBV7-2|TRBJ2-7
ASSWGASAPTTYEQY
>TRBV27|TRBJ2-7
ASSWGQYYEQY
>TRBV10-3|TRBJ1-1
AISESGGNTEAF
>TRBV6-5|TRBJ2-1
ASSQGMAVYNEQF
>TRBV30|TRBJ2-3
AWSLTSGRTDTQY
>TRBV6-5|TRBJ2-1
ASSSELAGVDEQF
>TRBV6-4|TRBJ2-2
ASSERGQTGELF
>TRBV4-3|TRBJ2-4
ASSQERGLVRNIQY